This T cell receptor (beta chain) was profiled in a study of T-cell reconstitution after alpha-beta-depleted transplantation in children. Unique molecular identifiers were incorporated when the TCRbeta library was constructed. TCRdb redid the calling of the PCR reads with MiXCR, one entry per CDR3 protein. The data hold around 78,000 distinct CDR3 sequences, with about 7.3% observed a single time. CDR3 length: 16 amino acids. CDR1 and CDR2 (germline): LGHNA, YNFKEQ. V lost 0 bases to trimming and J lost 11 bases; unmatched junction nucleotides: 15. The chain recombines TRBV4-2 with TRBJ2-5, with 7 bases matching TRBD2. This receptor was obtained from a human donor who donated a stem cell graft to a child with acute lymphoblastic leukemia. The material was PBMCs from the stem cell graft donor, obtained from the stem cell graft. The CDR3 sequence: CASSQDLGTISLTQYF. CDR3 DNA sequence: TGTGCCAGCAGCCAAGATCTCGGGACTATCAGTCTGACTCAGTACTTC.